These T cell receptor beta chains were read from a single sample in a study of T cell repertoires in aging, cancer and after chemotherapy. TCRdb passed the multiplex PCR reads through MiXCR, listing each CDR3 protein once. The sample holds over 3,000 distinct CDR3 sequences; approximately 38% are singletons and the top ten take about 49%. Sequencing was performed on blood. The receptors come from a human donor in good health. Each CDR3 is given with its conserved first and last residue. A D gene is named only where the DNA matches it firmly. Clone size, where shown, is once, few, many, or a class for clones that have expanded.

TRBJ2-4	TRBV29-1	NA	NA	TGCAGCGTTGTCCAGGGTGGCGGCATTCAGTACTTC	CSVVQGGGIQYF
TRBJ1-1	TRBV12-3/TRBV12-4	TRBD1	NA	TGTGCCAGCATTTGGGACAGGGCAGGGGCTGAAGCTTTCTTT	CASIWDRAGAEAFF
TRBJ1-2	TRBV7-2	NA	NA	TGTGCCAGCAGCTTTGGGACAACCGTTAACTATGGCTACACCTTC	CASSFGTTVNYGYTF
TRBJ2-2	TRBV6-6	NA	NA	TGTGCCAGCAGCCCGGTCCGGCCCGGGGAGCTGTTTTTT	CASSPVRPGELFF
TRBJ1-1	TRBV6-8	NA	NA	TGTGCCAGCAGTTACTCGAACTGTCACACTGAAGCTTTCTTT	CASSYSNCHTEAFF
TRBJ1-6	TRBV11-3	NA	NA	TGTGCCAGCAGCTTACGGGGGGCGATAGGCGAGCCCCTCCACTTT	CASSLRGAIGEPLHF
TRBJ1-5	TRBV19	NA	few	TGTGCCAGTAGTAGAAGTAGGGGCAATCAGCCCCAGCATTTT	CASSRSRGNQPQHF
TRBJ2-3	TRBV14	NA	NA	TGTGCCAGCAGCAAGGGGTTTTGGGGCACAGATACGCAGTATTTT	CASSKGFWGTDTQYF
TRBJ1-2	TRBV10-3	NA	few	TGTGCCATCAGTAAGGACATCTTGGGATATGGCTACACCTTC	CAISKDILGYGYTF
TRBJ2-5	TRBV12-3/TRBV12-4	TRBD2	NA	TGTGCCAGCAGCTTTAGCGGGGGGGCTGAGACCCAGTACTTC	CASSFSGGAETQYF
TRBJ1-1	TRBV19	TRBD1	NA	TGTGCCAGTAGTCTTAAGGGGGCGATAAGCACTGAAGCTTTCTTT	CASSLKGAISTEAFF
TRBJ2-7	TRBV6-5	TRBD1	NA	TGTGCCAGCAGTTACAATCGGGGACAGGGATCGTACGAGCAGTACTTC	CASSYNRGQGSYEQYF
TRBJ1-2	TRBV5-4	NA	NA	TGTGCCAGCAGCCCGAGGAGTAGCGGTGGCTACACCTTC	CASSPRSSGGYTF
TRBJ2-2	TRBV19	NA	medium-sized	TGTGCCAGTAGTTCCTGGGGGCCGAACACCGGGGAGCTGTTTTTT	CASSSWGPNTGELFF
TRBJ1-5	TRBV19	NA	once	TGTGCCAGTAGGACCGGGCCACTTAGAAATCAGCCCCAGCATTTT	CASRTGPLRNQPQHF
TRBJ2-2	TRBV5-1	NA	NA	TGCGCCAGCAGTTCAGGGGATACAGACGGCACCGGGGAGCTGTTTTTT	CASSSGDTDGTGELFF
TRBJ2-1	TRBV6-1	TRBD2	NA	TGTGCCAGCAGTGAGACTAGCGGGGGCCTATACAATGAGCAGTTCTTC	CASSETSGGLYNEQFF
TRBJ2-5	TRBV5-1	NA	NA	TGCGCCAGCTCGTTTCGAGGGAGGGAGACCCAGTACTTC	CASSFRGRETQYF
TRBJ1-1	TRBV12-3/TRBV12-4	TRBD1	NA	TGTGCCAGCAGGACAGGGGGATTTGAAGCTTTCTTT	CASRTGGFEAFF
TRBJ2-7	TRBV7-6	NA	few	TGTGCCAGCAGCTTGGGCTCGAATTCCAACGAGCAGTACTTC	CASSLGSNSNEQYF
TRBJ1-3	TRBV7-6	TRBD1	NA	TGTGCCAGCAGCGAGAGGACAGGCCGGCGGGGAAACACCATATATTTT	CASSERTGRRGNTIYF
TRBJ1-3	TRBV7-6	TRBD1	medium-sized	TGTGCCAGCAGTCCGGACAGGGCCTCTGGAAACACCATATATTTT	CASSPDRASGNTIYF
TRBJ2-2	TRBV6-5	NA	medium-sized	TGTGCCAGCAGTTACTTGGGGACCGGGGAGCTGTTTTTT	CASSYLGTGELFF
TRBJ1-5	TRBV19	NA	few	TGTGCCGTCGGACGGTATAGCAATCAGCCCCAGCATTTT	CAVGRYSNQPQHF
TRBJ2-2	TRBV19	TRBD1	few	TGTGCCAGTAGTCGGGACAGGGTAAATACCGGGGAGCTGTTTTTT	CASSRDRVNTGELFF
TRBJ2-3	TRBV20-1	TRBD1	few	TGCAGTGTCAAGCGACAGGGGGCGTCAGATACGCAGTATTTT	CSVKRQGASDTQYF
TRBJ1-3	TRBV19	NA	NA	TGTGCCAGTAGGAAAGGGGGAGAAGTGTTCGGTGGAAACACCATATATTTT	CASRKGGEVFGGNTIYF
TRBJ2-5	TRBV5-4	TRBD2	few	TGTGCCAGCAGCCCCCCGAGGGGCGGGGGAGGGACCCAGTACTTC	CASSPPRGGGGTQYF
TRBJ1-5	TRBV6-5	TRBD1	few	TGTGCCAGCAGTTCTTCCTCCGGGACAGGGGATCAGCCCCAGCATTTT	CASSSSSGTGDQPQHF
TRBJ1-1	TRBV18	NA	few	TGTGCCAGCTCAGCCAGGGGAGGCACTGAAGCTTTCTTT	CASSARGGTEAFF
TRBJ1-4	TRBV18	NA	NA	TGTGCCAGCTCACCTTTGGGGGCTCCTAATGAAAAACTGTTTTTT	CASSPLGAPNEKLFF
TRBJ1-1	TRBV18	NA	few	TGTGCCAGCTCCCCGCCCGGTCCGACTGAAGCTTTCTTT	CASSPPGPTEAFF
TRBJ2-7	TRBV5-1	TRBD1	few	TGCGCCAGCCGACAGGGATCCTCCTACGAGCAGTACTTC	CASRQGSSYEQYF
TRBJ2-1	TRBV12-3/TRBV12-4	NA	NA	TGTGCCAGCAGCCTCGTATGGAGGGGAATACCTCGGTCCTACAATGAGCAGTTCTTC	CASSLVWRGIPRSYNEQFF
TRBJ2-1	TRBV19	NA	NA	TGTGCCAGTAGCTGGGGGCGCGGAGCCAATGAGCAGTTCTTC	CASSWGRGANEQFF
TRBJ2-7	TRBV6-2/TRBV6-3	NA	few	TGTGCCAGCAGCGAATCCATGGGCTACGAGCAGTACTTC	CASSESMGYEQYF
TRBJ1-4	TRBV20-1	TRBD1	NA	TGCAGTGCTAGGGGGGGAGGGGGCCCAACTAATGAAAAACTGTTTTTT	CSARGGGGPTNEKLFF
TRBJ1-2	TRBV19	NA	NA	TGTGCCAGTAGTAAAGAGGGGTATGGCTACACCTTC	CASSKEGYGYTF
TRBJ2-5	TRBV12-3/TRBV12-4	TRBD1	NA	TGTGCCAGCAGTTTCAAATACAGGGGACGTGGTGAGACCCAGTACTTC	CASSFKYRGRGETQYF
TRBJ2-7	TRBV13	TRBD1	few	TGTGCCAGCAGCATAACAGGGGTTCACGAGCAGTACTTC	CASSITGVHEQYF
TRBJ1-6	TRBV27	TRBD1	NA	TGTGCCAGCACTCTGGGGGCGGGGACAGGAAATTCACCCCTCCACTTT	CASTLGAGTGNSPLHF
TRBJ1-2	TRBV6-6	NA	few	TGTGCCAGCAGAGGACGGTACAAAACCTTC	CASRGRYKTF
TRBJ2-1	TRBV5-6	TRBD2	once	TGTGCCAGCAGCTTGGGGGGGGGTTTCCGCCAAAGCTCCTACAATGAGCAGTTCTTC	CASSLGGGFRQSSYNEQFF
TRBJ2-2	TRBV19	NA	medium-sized	TGTGCCAGTAGTATAGTCGGCCTCACCGGGGAGCTGTTTTTT	CASSIVGLTGELFF
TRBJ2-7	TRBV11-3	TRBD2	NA	TGTGCCAGCAGCCGGACTAGCTACGAGCAGTACTTC	CASSRTSYEQYF
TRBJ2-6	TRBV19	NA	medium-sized	TGTGCCAGTAGTAGGTCTTCTGGGGCCAACGTCCTGACTTTC	CASSRSSGANVLTF
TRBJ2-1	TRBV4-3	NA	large	TGCGCCAGCAGCCAAGGGCTAGTGGGGGGTTACAATGAGCAGTTCTTC	CASSQGLVGGYNEQFF
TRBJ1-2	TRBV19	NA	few	TGTGCCAGTAGTATAGAGGCTCGGGTTAACTATGGCTACACCTTC	CASSIEARVNYGYTF
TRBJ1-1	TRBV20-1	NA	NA	TGCAGTGCTAGGGGCGGGGTGGGCGTAGCTTTCTTT	CSARGGVGVAFF
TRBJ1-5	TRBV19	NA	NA	TGTGCCAGCAGAAGAGAAACCAGCAATCAGCCCCAGCATTTT	CASRRETSNQPQHF